This passage covers 14 T cell receptor beta chains from one sample sequenced in a study of Ad26.COV2.S vaccination and SARS-CoV-2 variants. Profiling relied on immunoSEQ multiplex PCR, and the TCRdb table lists in-frame clones only, not all of them. The data hold over 300,000 clones, with about four fifths observed a single time. Treatment given: about 20 received Ad26.COV2.S at low or high dose, single or two shots; roughly 5 received placebo; per-sample allocation not given. At day 63 after the first vaccine or placebo injection, samples were drawn. Material: peripheral blood, obtained in a trial of Ad26.COV2.S vaccine versus placebo. Receptor source: a person between 18 and 59 years old who received the Ad26.COV2.S COVID-19 vaccine or a placebo.

The chain joins TRBV9 to TRBJ2-2; 9 bases agree with TRBD1. The germline CDR1 and CDR2 sequences are SGDLS and YYNGEE. The V and J ends lost 0 bases and 8 bases, in that order; junction bases with no gene match: 11. This CDR3 region has 17 residues. DNA for the CDR3: TGTGCCAGCAGCGTAGTAGGTTCGGACAGGGGAAAAGGGGAGCTGTTTTTT. Residues: CASSVVGSDRGKGELFF.

The rearrangement uses TRBV4-1 and TRBJ2-1; D gene uncertain. This CDR3 spans 16 amino acids. Trimming left V 6 bases short and J 0 bases short, with 15 bases between. CDR1 is MGHRA and CDR2 is YSYEKL in the germline V gene. CDR3 sequence: CASRVDGTSSYNEQFF. Written as DNA, the CDR3 is TGCGCCAGCAGGGTGGACGGAACCAGCTCCTACAATGAGCAGTTCTTC.

The V gene is TRBV29-1, the J gene TRBJ2-3; D unclear. CDR1 SQVTM and CDR2 ANQGSEA come from the germline V gene. V lost 4 bases and J lost 2, with 10 bases in between. The CDR3 extends over 13 amino acids. The CDR3 nucleotides read TGCAGCGTTGCGGGTGGGAACACAGATACGCAGTATTTT. Translating it yields CSVAGGNTDTQYF.

The chain recombines TRBV6-2 or TRBV6-3 with TRBJ2-7; D gene ambiguous. Germline CDR1 and CDR2: MNHEY and SVGEGT. This CDR3 has 15 residues. Trimming pared 0 bases from V and 3 bases from J, leaving 12 bases between. CDR3 amino acids: CASSYSRRRDYEQYF. The CDR3 DNA sequence: TGTGCCAGCAGTTACTCGAGGCGGCGTGACTACGAGCAGTACTTC.

The V gene is TRBV2, the J gene TRBJ2-7, with TRBD1 identical over 9 bases. The germline CDR1 and CDR2 sequences are SNHLY and FYNNEI. The CDR3 sequence is 14 residues long. V shed 7 bases, J shed 2 bases, and the junction held 6 bases outside the gene matches. In nucleotides, the CDR3 is TGTGCCAGCATCCCGGGACAGGGTGCCTACGAGCAGTACTTC. It encodes CASIPGQGAYEQYF. Full variable domain (rest looked up from reference TRBV2 and TRBJ2-7): EPEVTQTPSHQVTQMGQEVILRCVPISNHLYFYWYRQILGQKVEFLVSFYNNEISEKSEIFDDQFSVERPDGSNFTLKIRSTKLEDSAMYFCASIPGQGAYEQYFGPGTRLTVT.

The chain carries TRBV3-1 (or the pseudogene TRBV3-2) and TRBJ2-3; D is uncertain. The CDR3 spans 15 residues. Trimming pared 7 bases from V and 6 bases from J, leaving 20 bases between. Germline V gives CDR1 LGHDT, CDR2 YNNKEL (reference sequence). The CDR3 spells CASTFKSRISDTQYF. The CDR3, as DNA: TGTGCCAGCACCTTTAAGTCAAGGATTTCCGATACGCAGTATTTT.

The chain employs TRBV12-5 and TRBJ2-1; D may be TRBD1 (6 bases). The CDR3 consists of 14 residues. The germline CDR1 and CDR2 sequences are LGHNT and FRNRAP. Between the trimmed V and J ends, which lost 2 bases and 2 bases, there was a span of 7 bases. The CDR3, as DNA: TGTGCTAGTGGTTTGTCAGGGGCCTACAATGAGCAGTTCTTC. Its translation: CASGLSGAYNEQFF. The entire variable domain, with the rest obtained from reference TRBV12-5 and TRBJ2-1, is as follows: DARVTQTPRHKVTEMGQEVTMRCQPILGHNTVFWYRQTMMQGLELLAYFRNRAPLDDSGMPKDRFSAEMPDATLATLKIQPSEPRDSAVYFCASGLSGAYNEQFFGPGTRLTVL.

CDR3 sequence (DNA): TGTGCCAGCAGCAGCACAATAAAGGGCGGGGGGTTACCCTACGAGCAGTACTTC. Amino acids: CASSSTIKGGGLPYEQYF. The J gene is TRBJ2-7, the V gene TRBV11-2; 8 nucleotides match TRBD2. Germline assignment: CDR1 SGHAT and CDR2 FQNNGV. The length of the CDR3 is 18 residues. J was trimmed by 2 bases and V by 5 bases; bases with no gene match: 17.

This clone occurred a few times. CDR3 nucleotide sequence: TGCGCCAGCAGCCTTGCCAGCCAGCAGTACCACTCACCCCTCCACTTT. Protein sequence: CASSLASQQYHSPLHF. This chain uses TRBV5-1 with TRBJ1-6; D not certain. CDR3 length: 16 residues. Trimming stripped 4 bases from V and 10 bases from J, with 21 bases between. CDR1 is SGHRS and CDR2 is YFSETQ in the germline V gene.

The genes are TRBV5-1 and TRBJ2-5, with 8 bases aligning to TRBD2. Germline values: CDR1 SGHRS, CDR2 YFSETQ. The J segment lost 2 bases and the V segment lost 0 bases, leaving 18 bases of the junction unmatched. The CDR3 consists of 20 residues. CDR3 nucleotides: TGCGCCAGCAGCTTGGTACGCCTAGCGGGTTATAGGGGGAAGCAAGAGACCCAGTACTTC. It is translated as CASSLVRLAGYRGKQETQYF.

The chain couples TRBV19 to TRBJ2-5; D gene unclear. CDR3 size: 14 residues. Trimming left V 3 bases short and J 0 bases short, with 8 bases between. The germline CDR1 and CDR2 sequences are LNHDA and SQIVND (reference sequence). The chain's CDR3 is CASSITSHQETQYF. The DNA of the CDR3 is TGTGCCAGTAGTATTACGAGTCACCAAGAGACCCAGTACTTC.

This chain links TRBV6-2 or TRBV6-3 with TRBJ1-5; no firm D call. The CDR3 runs to 17 residues. V was pared by 4 bases and J by 2 bases, with 18 bases between. CDR1 is MNHEY and CDR2 is SVGEGT in the germline V gene. CDR3 region: CASSSPLRRRGNQPQHF. CDR3 nucleotides: TGTGCCAGCAGTTCACCCCTTCGACGGAGAGGCAATCAGCCCCAGCATTTT.

The chain recombines TRBV5-4 with TRBJ2-6; a weak D match, TRBD1 (6 bases). This CDR3 is 16 amino acids long. CDR1 and CDR2 from the germline V gene are SGHNT and YYREEE (reference sequence). V was trimmed by 3 bases and J by 0 bases, leaving 10 bases between them. CDR3 nucleotides: TGTGCCAGCAGCTGGAGGACAGCCTCTGGGGCCAACGTCCTGACTTTC. This codes for CASSWRTASGANVLTF.

The chain links TRBV6-5 to TRBJ2-7; maybe TRBD2 (5 bases). The CDR3 extends over 12 amino acids. CDR1 MNHEY and CDR2 SVGAGI come from the germline V gene. Trimming took off 7 bases at V and 7 bases at J, with 14 bases between the two ends. CDR3 DNA: TGTGCCAGCACTAGCACGGTGAGTGAGCAGTACTTC. Translation: CASTSTVSEQYF.